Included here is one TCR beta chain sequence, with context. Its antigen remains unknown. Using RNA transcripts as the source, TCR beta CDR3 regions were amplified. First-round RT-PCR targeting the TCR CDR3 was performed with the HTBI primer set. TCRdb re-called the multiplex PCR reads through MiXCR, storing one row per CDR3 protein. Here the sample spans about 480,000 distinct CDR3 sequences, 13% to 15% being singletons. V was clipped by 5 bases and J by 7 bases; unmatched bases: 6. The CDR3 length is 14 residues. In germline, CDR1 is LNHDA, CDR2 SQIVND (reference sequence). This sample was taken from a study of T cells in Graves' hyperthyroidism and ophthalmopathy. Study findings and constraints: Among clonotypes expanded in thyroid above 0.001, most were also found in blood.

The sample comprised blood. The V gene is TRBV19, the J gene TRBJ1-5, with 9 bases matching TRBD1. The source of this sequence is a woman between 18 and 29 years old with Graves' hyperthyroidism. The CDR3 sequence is CASSLRQGGQPQHF. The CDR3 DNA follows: TGTGCCAGTAGTCTCAGACAGGGGGGGCAGCCCCAGCATTTT.